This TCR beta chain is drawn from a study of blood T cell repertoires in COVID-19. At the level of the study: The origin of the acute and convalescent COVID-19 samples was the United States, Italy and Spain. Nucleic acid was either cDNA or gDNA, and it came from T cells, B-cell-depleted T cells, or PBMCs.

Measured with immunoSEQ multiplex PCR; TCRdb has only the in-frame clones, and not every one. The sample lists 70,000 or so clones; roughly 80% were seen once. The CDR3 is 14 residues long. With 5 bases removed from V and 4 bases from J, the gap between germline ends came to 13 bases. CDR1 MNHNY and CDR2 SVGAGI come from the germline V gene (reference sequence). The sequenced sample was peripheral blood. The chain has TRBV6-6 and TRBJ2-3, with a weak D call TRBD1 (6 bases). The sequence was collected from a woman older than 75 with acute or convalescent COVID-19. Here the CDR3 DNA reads TGTGCCAGCAGTACAGGGACCGGGCCAGATACGCAGTATTTT. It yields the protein CASSTGTGPDTQYF.